This T cell receptor beta chain is drawn from a study of blood T cell repertoires in COVID-19 (dated by TCRdb to about 2020). Describing the broader study: Collaborator samples came from the United States, Italy and Spain and covered acute and convalescent phases of COVID-19. The material from the prospective study consisted of cDNA or gDNA derived from T cells, B-cell-depleted T cells, or PBMCs. Subjects who had been exposed to COVID-19, were actively infected with it, or had recovered from it provided the deeply sampled blood TCRbeta repertoires that made up the dataset. The repertoires were made available in a free public database intended to serve as a resource for research on the immune response to SARS-CoV-2. Samples came from the ongoing ImmuneRACE study (first 160 participants) plus 1,254 subjects from 6 global collaborators. The sample metadata nearly always contained a de-identified subject ID, COVID-19 status, age in years and sex. Where available, HLA class I and class II types were taken from metadata supplied by the sample provider and were not determined by assay-based typing.

The immunoSEQ Assay, a bias-controlled multiplex PCR, was used to amplify TCRbeta CDR3 regions from genomic DNA. The original methods were these. Within the assay, amplification of reference gene primers was used to estimate how many nucleated cells each sample contained. Sequence reads were collapsed and filtered to measure the absolute abundance of every unique TCRbeta CDR3 rearrangement. For each sample, productive Simpson clonality was calculated as the square root of Simpson's diversity index across productive rearrangements. This immuneACCESS table, as held by TCRdb, lists in-frame sequences with V and J called but not all clones. Of the missing ones, under half trace to an unresolved V gene in checked studies; the others have no known cause. Clonal size and the V and J genes are those of that table, whereas D and trimming came from the DNA. This sample holds around 210,000 clones; around 84% were observed only once. Under 15% of the sample goes to the ten largest clones.

Per the germline V gene (reference sequence), MNHNY is the CDR1 and SVGAGI is the CDR2. The V end loses 5 bases and the J end loses 0 bases, and a stretch of 11 bases separates them. Measured from the cysteine to the phenylalanine, the CDR3 is 15 residues long. Only the CDR3 DNA stays, 45 bases, in frame from base 1. A word on this clone: Its antigen target is currently unknown. Per-base qualities were not stored, and no clone one base away is much larger.

Collaborating institutions collected whole blood in K2EDTA tubes following their own protocols. For TCRbeta analysis, collaborators shipped samples in one of three forms: frozen whole blood, isolated PBMCs, or DNA extracted from either of those sample types. Broad study findings and their caveats: How much clinical and demographic metadata was included differed by source and by participant, and the metadata was provided uncurated.

Recombination connected TRBV6-6 to TRBJ2-1; TRBD1 is a weak D gene call, 6 bases matching. Sequenced input: peripheral blood. The origin of this receptor is a human donor in a cohort sampled during active COVID-19. The nucleotide sequence reads as follows: TGTGCCAGCAGTCTGGACAGTCTCTCCTACAATGAGCAGTTCTTC. This sequence encodes CASSLDSLSYNEQFF.